These 4 T cell receptor beta chains were sequenced from one sample in a study of blood T cells in healthy people across ages. A second PCR, run for about 6 to 11 cycles, used a sample-barcoded 5' primer plus a J-beta primer mix. TCRdb passed the 5' RACE reads through MiXCR, listing each CDR3 protein once. The sample includes hundreds of thousands of distinct CDR3 sequences, more than 40% seen only once; the top ten take about 32%. The sequencing sample was made of blood. The receptor source for this set is a woman aged 55-69 years in good health.

This clonotype is a singleton in its sample. This is likely an artifact of a read error, given a far larger clone one base away. The rearrangement links TRBV7-2 to TRBJ2-7, with no clear D. The J call may be wrong; the DNA end is better matched by TRBJ2-5. This CDR3 has 11 amino acids. Germline values: CDR1 SGHTA, CDR2 FQGNSA. The CDR3 is CACSLLETQYF. CDR3 nucleotide sequence: TGTGCCTGCAGCTTATTGGAGACCCAGTACTTC.

This clonotype was found many times. CDR3 sequence (DNA): TGCAGTGCTCGGGGACAGCACTACACCTTC. The encoded protein is CSARGQHYTF. The chain combines TRBV20-1 with TRBJ1-2; 7 bases are shared with TRBD1. CDR1 and CDR2 from the germline V gene are DFQATT and SNEGSKA (reference sequence). J lost 10 bases, V lost 5 bases, and 4 bases had no gene match. This CDR3 has 10 residues.

This clonotype was counted a few times. J is TRBJ2-1 and V is TRBV9; no definite D call. The CDR3 is made up of 11 amino acids. Germline loops: CDR1 SGDLS, CDR2 YYNGEE. Trimming took off 7 bases at V and 1 base at J, with 3 bases between the two ends. The CDR3 DNA follows: TGTGCCAGCGCATCCTACAATGAGCAGTTCTTC. Protein sequence: CASASYNEQFF.

The V and J genes are TRBV4-1 and TRBJ2-7; D possibly uses TRBD1 or TRBD2 (5 bases each). V dropped 8 bases and J dropped 4 bases, with 18 bases sitting between them. Germline V CDR1 and CDR2: MGHRA, YSYEKL. There are 14 residues in the CDR3. The CDR3 coding sequence is TGCGCCAGCGGCACCCCCGGGACCAGATACGAGCAGTACTTC. Translated, it gives CASGTPGTRYEQYF.